This entry lists 22 T cell receptor beta chains sequenced from one sample in a study of CD4 T cells in relation to SARS-CoV-2 and coronaviruses. The unexposed donors gave CD4+ T cells in about 2011-2018, prior to COVID-19. The cells were cultured for 9 to 11 days before CD4+ T cells were isolated. Antigen specificity for these receptors is unknown. The repertoire was sequenced with immunoSEQ multiplex PCR; TCRdb's copy has only in-frame clones and lacks some. The sample carries some 19,000 clones, more than 60% recorded once. The sample comprised CD4+ T cells from PBMCs, cultured in vitro. The receptor source for this set is a human donor in good health.

J is TRBJ2-3 and V is TRBV3-1 (or the pseudogene TRBV3-2); D not certain. The CDR3 has 14 amino acids. Trimming cost V 4 bases and J 7 bases, with 15 bases left between them. Germline CDR1 LGHDT, CDR2 YNNKEL (reference sequence). The CDR3 DNA reads as TGTGCCAGCAGCCCGAACCGAGGCGTAAATACGCAGTATTTT. Amino acid sequence: CASSPNRGVNTQYF.

V gene TRBV4-3 combines with J gene TRBJ2-5, with 12 bases matching TRBD2. The germline CDR1 and CDR2 sequences are LGHNA and YSLEER. The CDR3 runs to 20 residues. The ends lost 3 bases at V and 2 bases at J; junction bases unmatched: 16. The CDR3 sequence: CASSQSPALAGGPWQETQYF. The CDR3 DNA follows: TGCGCCAGCAGCCAGTCTCCCGCGCTAGCGGGAGGGCCGTGGCAAGAGACCCAGTACTTC.

This rearrangement joins TRBV5-5 to TRBJ1-5, with 7 bases matching TRBD1. CDR3 length equals 14 residues. Germline-derived CDR1 and CDR2 are SGHKS and YYEKEE (reference sequence). Germline trimming cut 4 bases from V and 3 bases from J; bases unmatched to any gene: 4. CDR3 sequence (DNA): TGTGCCAGCAGCCCAGACAGGGCCAATCAGCCCCAGCATTTT. This gives the protein CASSPDRANQPQHF.

DNA for the CDR3: TGCGCCAGCAGCTTGAATCTTTACTCCCAAGAGACCCAGTACTTC. The encoded protein is CASSLNLYSQETQYF. This chain uses TRBV5-1 with TRBJ2-5; D unclear. Trimming removed 1 base from V and 1 base from J, with 11 bases in between. This CDR3 is 15 amino acids long. Looked up from germline, CDR1 is SGHRS and CDR2 is YFSETQ.

The rearrangement joins TRBV13 to TRBJ2-2; 7 positions agree with TRBD1. This CDR3 contains 16 residues. V was pared by 0 bases and J by 4 bases, with 5 bases of the junction left unmatched. Germline CDR1 is PRHDT and CDR2 is FYEKMQ (reference sequence). CDR3 region: CASSLGDRVSTGELFF. CDR3 coding DNA: TGTGCCAGCAGCTTAGGAGACAGGGTTTCCACCGGGGAGCTGTTTTTT.

A few counts support this clone. This specimen includes other DNA sequences encoding the same CDR3. The chain employs TRBV5-4 and TRBJ2-3; tentative D call: TRBD1 (6 bases). V was clipped by 4 bases and J by 3 bases, with 12 bases between them. The CDR3 has 14 residues. CDR1 is SGHNT, CDR2 YYREEE, per germline (reference sequence). CDR3 in amino acids: CASSPDSSTDTQYF. The CDR3 nucleotides read TGTGCCAGCAGCCCGGACAGCTCGACAGATACGCAGTATTTT.

This clone has only a few counts. The chain joins TRBV19 to TRBJ1-1; 7 bases align to TRBD1. Germline CDR1 and CDR2: LNHDA and SQIVND (reference sequence). CDR3 length: 15 residues. The V and J ends lost 3 bases and 5 bases, in that order; junction bases with no gene match: 9. CDR3 protein: CASSMAAGGRTEAFF. CDR3 nucleotides: TGTGCCAGTAGTATGGCAGCAGGGGGAAGGACTGAAGCTTTCTTT.

This clone was counted only a few times. The chain employs TRBV19 and TRBJ2-3; D may be TRBD2 (7 bases). Trimming shortened V by 6 bases and J by 6 bases, and 19 bases separated the two germline ends. The CDR3 has 15 amino acids. Germline lookup yields CDR1 LNHDA and CDR2 SQIVND (reference sequence). DNA of the CDR3: TGTGCCAGTAGGGACCTAGCGGCCACAGGGGATACGCAGTATTTT. Protein product: CASRDLAATGDTQYF. The whole variable domain, remainder taken from reference TRBV19 and TRBJ2-3, is DGGITQSPKYLFRKEGQNVTLSCEQNLNHDAMYWYRQDPGQGLRLIYYSQIVNDFQKGDIAEGYSVSREKKESFPLTVTSAQKNPTAFYLCASRDLAATGDTQYFGPGTRLTVL.

This rearrangement joins TRBV30 to TRBJ1-1, with D possibly TRBD1 on 5 matching bases. This CDR3 has 12 residues. The V gene's germline CDR1 is GTSNPN and CDR2 SVGIG (reference sequence). Trimming stripped 5 bases from V and 10 bases from J, with 17 bases between. The CDR3 coding sequence is TGTGCCTGGTGCGGGACCAATGCGGGAGCTTTCTTT. It specifies CAWCGTNAGAFF.

CDR3 bases: TGTGCCAGCTCCACTAGCGGGCATGGGGGAAACATTCAGTACTTC. Translating it yields CASSTSGHGGNIQYF. V and J are TRBV3-1 (or the pseudogene TRBV3-2) and TRBJ2-4; 9 bases line up with TRBD2. V shed 8 bases, J shed 6 bases, and the junction held 11 bases outside the gene matches. Germline CDR1 and CDR2: LGHDT and YNNKEL (reference sequence). There are 15 residues in the CDR3.

V is TRBV13 and J is TRBJ2-7; 9 bases map to TRBD1. V lost 10 bases, J lost 5 bases, and 9 bases stayed unmatched. The CDR3 contains 13 residues. CDR1 and CDR2 from the germline V gene are PRHDT and FYEKMQ (reference sequence). This CDR3 reads CAKLSGTGNEQYF. The CDR3 DNA reads TGTGCCAAGCTATCCGGGACAGGGAACGAGCAGTACTTC.

This clone was seen a single time. The chain combines TRBV7-2 with TRBJ2-1, with 10 bases lining up with TRBD2. The J segment lost 7 bases and the V segment lost 5 bases, leaving 8 bases of the junction unmatched. In germline, CDR1 is SGHTA, CDR2 FQGNSA. The CDR3 runs 15 residues. The DNA of the CDR3 is TGTGCCAGCAGCCAAGGGGCTAGCGGGAGAAATGAGCAGTTCTTC. Protein product: CASSQGASGRNEQFF.

The chain combines TRBV9 with TRBJ1-2; D not resolved. The CDR3 is made up of 17 amino acids. The ends were cut back, 0 bases at V and 8 bases at J, with 23 bases in the middle. CDR1 SGDLS and CDR2 YYNGEE come from the germline V gene. In DNA, the CDR3 is TGTGCCAGCAGCGTAGCCCCTCTCGACGGCCATATGGGAGGCTACACCTTC. Its translation is CASSVAPLDGHMGGYTF.

The J gene is TRBJ2-7, the V gene TRBV27; 11 nucleotides agree with TRBD2. Germline-derived CDR1 and CDR2 are MNHEY and SMNVEV (reference sequence). J was trimmed by 2 bases and V by 6 bases; bases with no gene match: 9. CDR3 length: 16 residues. CDR3 sequence: CASSRTSTSGTYEQYF. The CDR3 DNA sequence: TGTGCCAGCAGCCGGACTTCGACTAGCGGGACCTACGAGCAGTACTTC.

The count of this clone is one. The chain couples TRBV7-2 to TRBJ1-4; unclear D gene. The CDR3 is made up of 13 amino acids. V lost 4 bases to trimming and J lost 7 bases, with 10 bases between them. Germline-derived CDR1 and CDR2 are SGHTA and FQGNSA. The CDR3 protein is CASSSRSAEKLFF. As DNA, the CDR3 is TGTGCCAGCAGCTCCCGTAGCGCTGAAAAACTGTTTTTT.

The chain carries TRBV3-1 (or the pseudogene TRBV3-2) and TRBJ2-7; D is unresolved. Germline CDR1 and CDR2: LGHDT and YNNKEL (reference sequence). The CDR3 covers 13 residues. V was clipped by 0 bases and J by 4 bases, with 7 bases between them. CDR3 amino acids: CASSQEVKYEQYF. The CDR3 DNA reads as TGTGCCAGCAGCCAAGAGGTGAAATACGAGCAGTACTTC.

This chain joins TRBV19 and TRBJ1-4, with 8 positions matching TRBD1. CDR1 and CDR2 (germline): LNHDA, SQIVND (reference sequence). V shed 7 bases, J shed 5 bases, and the junction held 3 bases outside the gene matches. CDR3 length equals 13 residues. CDR3 in DNA: TGTGCCAGTATGAACAGGGGGAATGAAAAACTGTTTTTT. Translated, it gives CASMNRGNEKLFF.

The rearrangement joins TRBV7-2 to TRBJ1-5; the D gene is possibly TRBD1 (5 bases). V lost 0 bases and J lost 0, with 9 bases in between. Per germline, CDR1 SGHTA and CDR2 FQGNSA. The CDR3 is 16 residues long. The CDR3 DNA reads TGTGCCAGCAGCTTAGCGGGGGGATATAGCAATCAGCCCCAGCATTTT. Translated, it gives CASSLAGGYSNQPQHF.

The rearrangement joins TRBV6-2 or TRBV6-3 to TRBJ2-5, with 7 bases aligning to TRBD1. V lost 0 bases to trimming and J lost 4 bases; unmatched junction nucleotides: 8. The length of the CDR3 is 16 residues. Germline values: CDR1 MNHEY, CDR2 SVGEGT. The CDR3: CASSYSSWTGGETQYF. CDR3 in DNA: TGTGCCAGCAGTTACTCGAGTTGGACAGGCGGAGAGACCCAGTACTTC.

The chain uses TRBV19 and TRBJ1-5; possible D gene TRBD1, 6 bases. There are 14 residues in the CDR3. Trimming shortened V by 3 bases and J by 4 bases, and 10 bases separated the two germline ends. Germline V gene sequence: CDR1 LNHDA, CDR2 SQIVND (reference sequence). The CDR3 reads CASSILTGNQPQHF. In nucleotides, the CDR3 is TGTGCCAGTAGTATTCTGACAGGTAATCAGCCCCAGCATTTT.

In its sample, this clone was seen once. The rearrangement links TRBV5-8 to TRBJ2-2; D uncertain. The V and J ends lost 9 bases and 1 base respectively, with 13 bases between them. Germline V gene data show CDR1 as SGHTS and CDR2 as YDEGEE. The CDR3 runs 14 residues. In DNA, the CDR3 is TGTGCCACCATTTTACAGCGGAACACCGGGGAGCTGTTTTTT. Its translation: CATILQRNTGELFF.

Worth noting for this clone: One junction end disagrees with the germline gene, perhaps due to a read error. The genes are TRBV7-7 and TRBJ2-6; the match to TRBD2 covers 7 bases. The CDR3 loop spans 15 amino acids. The germline gives CDR1 SSHAT, CDR2 FNYEAQ (reference sequence). The CDR3 reads CASSVGGTGANVLTF. CDR3 sequence (DNA): TGTGCTAGCAGCGTCGGGGGGACTGGGGCCAACGTCCTGACTTTC.